The TCR beta chain described here comes from a study of T cell clusters in autoimmune cytopenias (dated by TCRdb to the late 2010s). About the full investigation: Per sample, TRB sequencing gave a median depth of about 50,000 reads and a median of 2,350 distinct TRB clonotypes. Alongside healthy, CLL and autoimmune hepatitis controls, autoimmune cytopenia patients had their peripheral blood TRB and IGH repertoires sequenced at active disease and again during treatment follow-up. The study aimed to test whether autoimmune cytopenia patients carry a disease-specific immune repertoire signature usable as a blood-based biomarker. What the work shows at the level of the full study, not this receptor alone: GLIPH suggested that primary autoimmune cytopenia patients lacked physiological T cell clusters: roughly 50 clusters were exclusive to healthy donors versus around 18 exclusive to patients. Healthy donors had almost three times as many exclusive TRB clusters as active autoimmune hepatitis patients, a finding consistent with an autoimmunity-wide signature. In the comparison of secondary cytopenia with CLL, no cluster-lack signature showed up, apparently because the dominant lymphoma-associated repertoire masked the signature. The T cell clusters were defined only in silico, and the functional role of the clusters was left to be validated experimentally. Shifts in the TRB repertoire, including less even repertoires in secondary cytopenia and CLL, were mostly a reflection of lymphoma bias and not of autoimmunity.

For each sample, TRB amplification used about 270 ng of peripheral blood genomic DNA, equal to approximately 38,000 genome equivalents. To amplify TRB rearrangements, a touch-down multiplex PCR protocol was run with the TRB-A and TRB-B primer pools combined in a single tube. Illumina adapters and sample indices were added to the amplicons through two consecutive PCR reactions performed with Phusion HS II polymerase. After gel purification with the NucleoSpin Gel and PCR Clean-up kit, the amplicons were quantified by Qubit and checked for quality on an Agilent 2100 Bioanalyzer. Sequencing of the libraries was done on an Illumina MiSeq with 600-cycle, single-indexed, paired-end runs. In the original analysis: TRB reads were aligned and assembled with MiXCR version 2.1.12 using the default MiXCR reference library. A clone was defined by each unique CDR3 nucleotide sequence, and the analysis included only productive sequences supported by at least two reads. Repertoire diversity was assessed with alpha-parameterized diversity profiles (alpha 0 to 5), including the Shannon (alpha 1) and Simpson (alpha 2) indices, which were computed with an R script. Combinatorial TRB VJ usage was computed with the tcR package and compared between cohorts by principal component analysis with ade4. GLIPH clustering of TCRbeta CDR3s was carried out on cohort pairs matched by age and read depth, and cluster frequencies were compared by Wilcoxon test. After TCRdb reprocessed the reads, each CDR3 protein sequence was kept as one row, without DNA. These V and J calls rely on TCRdb rather than the paper's analysis. The sample's table lists a count of thousands of distinct CDR3 sequences. Roughly 4.5% of the sample is held by the ten biggest clonotypes.

In the absence of a count, this clonotype is rated medium-sized (0.01 to 0.1%) from its frequency. The clone's antigen remains unknown. The CDR3 numbers 14 residues from cysteine through phenylalanine. No DNA sequence was recorded. The germline V gene yields MNHNS for CDR1 and SASEGT for CDR2. Sequencing input: peripheral blood. The chain was built from TRBV6-1 and TRBJ1-2; TCRdb's assignment of TRBD1 cannot be checked, as there is no DNA. The sequence came from a human donor with an autoimmune cytopenia or autoimmune hepatitis (not recorded which). The CDR3 protein: CASSEQRQVYGYTF.